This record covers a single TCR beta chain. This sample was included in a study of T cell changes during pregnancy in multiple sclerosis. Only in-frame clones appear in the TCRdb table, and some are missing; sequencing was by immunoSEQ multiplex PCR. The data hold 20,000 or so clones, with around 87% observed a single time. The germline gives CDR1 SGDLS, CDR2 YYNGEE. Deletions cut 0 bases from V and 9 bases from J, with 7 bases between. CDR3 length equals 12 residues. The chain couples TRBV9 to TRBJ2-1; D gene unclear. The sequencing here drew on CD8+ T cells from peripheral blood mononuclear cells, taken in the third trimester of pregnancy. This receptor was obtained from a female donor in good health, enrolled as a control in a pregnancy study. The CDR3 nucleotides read TGTGCCAGCAGCGTAGAGCATGGTGAGCAGTTCTTC. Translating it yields CASSVEHGEQFF.